Each of the 9 T cell receptor beta chains below was sequenced from the same sample in a study of T-cell reconstitution after alpha-beta-depleted transplantation in children. Molecular barcoding with unique molecular identifiers was used for the TCRbeta library. TCRdb ran MiXCR on the PCR reads and lists one entry per CDR3 protein. The data show 45,000 to 60,000 distinct CDR3 sequences, around 50% seen once. The source material was peripheral blood, sampled before TCRalphabeta/CD19-depleted stem cell transplant. The receptor set was obtained from a boy under two years old with SCID, due to receive a stem cell transplant.

The V and J genes are TRBV28 and TRBJ2-5; weak D call: TRBD2 (7 bases). The germline V and J ends were trimmed by 3 bases and 5 bases, with 16 bases remaining between them. The germline CDR1 and CDR2 sequences are MDHEN and SYDVKM. The CDR3 is made up of 15 amino acids. In nucleotides, the CDR3 is TGTGCCAGCAGTTTCGCGGGGGCCGAGGGGGAGACCCAGTACTTC. This sequence encodes CASSFAGAEGETQYF.

Written as DNA, the CDR3 is TGCGCCAGCAGCTCCTGGGCCAATCAGCCCCAGCATTTT. Amino acid sequence: CASSSWANQPQHF. The rearrangement uses TRBV4-3 and TRBJ1-5; D unresolved. The germline V and J ends were trimmed by 5 bases and 3 bases, with 8 bases remaining between them. The germline V gene encodes CDR1 LGHNA and CDR2 YSLEER. The CDR3 consists of 13 residues.

This clonotype was seen at least ten times. The rearrangement uses TRBV12-5 and TRBJ2-1; 8 bases fit TRBD1. The CDR3 totals 14 residues. Looked up from germline, CDR1 is LGHNT and CDR2 is FRNRAP. V shed 1 base, J shed 9 bases, and the junction held 5 bases outside the gene matches. The DNA for the CDR3 is TGTGCTAGTGGTTTGGGACAGGGGAGCGGTGAGCAGTTCTTC. It yields the protein CASGLGQGSGEQFF.

The J gene is TRBJ1-1, the V gene TRBV19; D uncertain. Per the germline V gene, CDR1 is LNHDA and CDR2 is SQIVND (reference sequence). The CDR3 contains 13 residues. With 5 bases removed from V and 7 bases from J, the gap between germline ends came to 14 bases. CDR3 sequence: CASSLRETSEAFF. The CDR3 DNA follows: TGTGCCAGTAGTCTGAGGGAGACTAGTGAAGCTTTCTTT.

This clonotype occurred a few times. The chain has TRBV5-1 and TRBJ2-7; 10 nucleotides agree with TRBD1. This CDR3 has 15 amino acids. With 4 bases clipped from V and 2 bases from J, the junction kept 6 bases outside the gene matches. The germline V gene has CDR1 SGHRS and CDR2 YFSETQ. The CDR3 sequence is CASSPIGQGAYEQYF. DNA for the CDR3: TGCGCCAGCAGCCCGATAGGACAGGGGGCCTACGAGCAGTACTTC.

This chain links TRBV6-2 or TRBV6-3 with TRBJ2-7, with 10 nucleotides matching TRBD2. This CDR3 is built from 14 residues. V was clipped by 6 bases and J by 6 bases; unmatched bases: 8. The germline CDR1 and CDR2 sequences are MNHEY and SVGEGT. The CDR3 loop reads CASRRAGGPGEQYF. CDR3 in DNA: TGTGCCAGCAGGCGAGCGGGGGGGCCTGGCGAGCAGTACTTC.

The CDR3 DNA is TGTGCCAGCAGCCAAGTTGGGCTAGATGGCCCCTCCGGGGAGACCCAGTACTTC. The encoded protein is CASSQVGLDGPSGETQYF. The J gene is TRBJ2-5, the V gene TRBV4-2; D gene ambiguous. CDR3 length: 18 amino acids. Germline values: CDR1 LGHNA, CDR2 YNFKEQ. V lost 1 base, J lost 5 bases, and 23 bases lay in between.

The V call is TRBV5-1, the J call TRBJ1-1; weak D call: TRBD1 (5 bases). The V gene lost 0 bases and the J gene lost 3 bases, with 15 bases spanning the gap. CDR1 is SGHRS and CDR2 is YFSETQ in the germline V gene. This CDR3 has 16 amino acids. The CDR3 protein is CASSLGSGGGDTEAFF. DNA for the CDR3: TGCGCCAGCAGCTTGGGCAGTGGCGGGGGGGACACTGAAGCTTTCTTT.

The chain couples TRBV6-1 to TRBJ2-2; D not resolved. Germline CDR1 MNHNS, CDR2 SASEGT. This CDR3 is 12 amino acids long. Trimming cost V 10 bases and J 3 bases, with 9 bases left between them. CDR3 sequence (DNA): TGTGCCACCGAACCATACACCGGGGAGCTGTTTTTT. This translates into CATEPYTGELFF.